One sample yielded the 3 T cell receptor beta chains listed below, sequenced in a study of blood T cell repertoires in COVID-19. Only in-frame clones appear in the TCRdb table, and some are missing; sequencing was by immunoSEQ multiplex PCR. The table includes tens of thousands of clones, 85% to 95% detected once. The sequenced sample consisted of peripheral blood. These receptors came from a man aged 45-65 years with COVID-19, enrolled during active disease.

This chain links TRBV5-6 with TRBJ1-4, with TRBD1 matching over 7 bases. Germline V lookup: CDR1 SGHDT, CDR2 YYEEEE. The CDR3 spans 14 residues. V shed 4 bases and J 8 bases; nucleotides not matched to a gene: 8. The CDR3 coding sequence is TGTGCCAGCAGCCGATATACAGGGGAGGAAAAACTGTTTTTT. It is translated as CASSRYTGEEKLFF.

This rearrangement joins TRBV4-2 to TRBJ1-2; TRBD1 agrees at 9 bases. V lost 1 base, J lost 5 bases, and 8 bases stayed unmatched. The CDR3 runs 16 residues. CDR1 and CDR2 (germline): LGHNA, YNFKEQ. The CDR3 region has the DNA TGTGCCAGCAGCCAAGCCCCGACAGGGGGACGATATGGCTACACCTTC. It translates to CASSQAPTGGRYGYTF.

This clone was found once. This chain links TRBV5-1 with TRBJ2-5, with TRBD2 as a possible D gene (5 bases). The germline V gene has CDR1 SGHRS and CDR2 YFSETQ. Trimming removed 7 bases at V and 1 base at J, with 14 bases between. The CDR3 has 14 amino acids. The CDR3 protein is CASHDAGTQETQYF. In DNA, the CDR3 is TGCGCCAGCCACGACGCGGGTACCCAAGAGACCCAGTACTTC.